This T cell receptor beta chain was identified in a study of blood T cell repertoires in COVID-19. In the study overall: The United States, Italy and Spain provided the acute and convalescent COVID-19 samples. From T cells, B-cell-depleted T cells, or PBMCs came the material, which was cDNA or gDNA.

The germline CDR1 and CDR2 sequences are LGHDT and YNNKEL (reference sequence). Germline trimming cut 4 bases from V and 5 bases from J; bases unmatched to any gene: 10. This CDR3 spans 16 amino acids. Per the original methods: Amplification with reference gene primers provided the estimates of nucleated cell counts. Measured with immunoSEQ multiplex PCR; TCRdb has only the in-frame clones, and not every one. Clone size and V and J calls were adopted from that table, with D and trimming inferred from the DNA. Of around 150,000 clones in the sample, about 83% are singletons; the top ten hold around 8.1%.

The clonotype originates from a man in his 60s with acute or convalescent COVID-19. The specimen was peripheral blood. This chain links TRBV3-1 (or the pseudogene TRBV3-2) with TRBJ2-5, with 10 positions matching TRBD2. The CDR3 nucleotides read TGTGCCAGCAGCCCGGAAGCGGGGGGGTCCCAGGAGACCCAGTACTTC. Its translation is CASSPEAGGSQETQYF.